Included here is one T cell receptor beta chain sequence, with context. These data originate in a study of T cells in Graves' hyperthyroidism and ophthalmopathy. TCR beta CDR3 regions were amplified from RNA transcripts. Using the HTBI primer set, a first-round RT-PCR was run on the TCR CDR3. TCRdb independently ran MiXCR on the multiplex PCR reads; one entry per CDR3 protein. The sample lists more than 350,000 distinct CDR3 sequences, 17% occurring once. The CDR3 is made up of 15 amino acids. Deletions cut 4 bases from V and 4 bases from J, with 13 bases between. Germline values: CDR1 MDHEN, CDR2 SYDVKM.

The sample taken for sequencing was blood. The origin of this receptor is a woman in her 30s with Graves' hyperthyroidism that later progressed to Graves' ophthalmopathy. V is TRBV28 and J is TRBJ1-4; weak D call: TRBD1 (5 bases). For the CDR3, the DNA is TGTGCCAGCAGTTCCGGGGGAGGCATTAATGAAAAACTGTTTTTT. This gives the protein CASSSGGGINEKLFF.